The 31 T cell receptor beta chains given below trace back to one sample, sequenced in a study of cytomegalovirus exposure and HLA in healthy donors. With 60 Vbeta and 13 Jbeta primers, the PCR was carried out. Generated by immunoSEQ multiplex PCR, the TCRdb table keeps only in-frame clones and is missing some. The sample holds 150,000 to 200,000 clones, around 74% seen once. The sequenced sample was PBMCs. The receptors come from a woman in her 30s in good health and CMV-seronegative.

This chain joins TRBV2 and TRBJ1-5; 7 bases map to TRBD1. The trim removed 8 bases at V and 0 bases at J, leaving 4 bases unmatched. CDR1 is SNHLY, CDR2 FYNNEI, per germline. CDR3 length equals 14 residues. CDR3 bases: TGTGCCAGCCGGAGACAGGGTAGCAATCAGCCCCAGCATTTT. This translates into CASRRQGSNQPQHF.

There are a few counts of this clone. V usage is TRBV30 and J usage is TRBJ2-7, with D maybe TRBD1 (7 bases). Germline CDR1 and CDR2: GTSNPN and SVGIG (reference sequence). The length of the CDR3 is 13 residues. Trimming took off 2 bases at V and 4 bases at J, with 12 bases between the two ends. CDR3 region: CAWSQGGDYEQYF. The CDR3 DNA reads TGTGCCTGGAGTCAGGGGGGAGATTACGAGCAGTACTTC.

The V call is TRBV6-4, the J call TRBJ2-7; D may be TRBD2 (6 bases). This CDR3 comprises 15 residues. The ends were cut back, 4 bases at V and 0 bases at J, with 13 bases in the middle. Looked up from germline, CDR1 is MRHNA and CDR2 is SNTAGT. The CDR3 spells CASSVDGGSSYEQYF. The CDR3 DNA is TGTGCCAGCAGTGTGGACGGGGGAAGCTCCTACGAGCAGTACTTC.

The rearrangement joins TRBV27 to TRBJ2-7, with 8 bases matching TRBD1. V was pared by 5 bases and J by 3 bases, with 6 bases of the junction left unmatched. CDR1 MNHEY and CDR2 SMNVEV come from the germline V gene (reference sequence). The CDR3 is made up of 14 amino acids. The CDR3 DNA reads TGTGCCAGCAGTGGACAGGGACGGAGCTACGAGCAGTACTTC. Amino acids: CASSGQGRSYEQYF.

J is TRBJ1-1 and V is TRBV5-1; D unresolved. CDR3 length: 15 amino acids. Germline V CDR1 and CDR2: SGHRS, YFSETQ. V was shortened by 0 bases and J by 8 bases, with 17 bases between the two germline ends. The CDR3 bases are TGCGCCAGCAGCTTGGCCACGTTGGTGGCATCCGAAGCTTTCTTT. This codes for CASSLATLVASEAFF.

The J gene is TRBJ1-2, the V gene TRBV19, with a weak D call TRBD1 (5 bases). CDR3 size: 13 residues. V shed 6 bases and J shed 3 bases, with 11 bases lying between them. CDR1 is LNHDA, CDR2 SQIVND, per germline (reference sequence). Written as DNA, the CDR3 is TGTGCCAGTAGCAGGGATTTCGACTATGGCTACACCTTC. This sequence encodes CASSRDFDYGYTF.

J is TRBJ1-4 and V is TRBV10-3, with D possibly TRBD1 on 6 matching bases. The CDR3 is 18 residues long. V gave up 9 bases and J gave up 0 bases, with 23 bases separating them. Germline values: CDR1 ENHRY, CDR2 SYGVKD. This chain's CDR3 is CAIGGRAVPGATNEKLFF. CDR3 coding DNA: TGTGCCATAGGCGGTCGGGCGGTTCCAGGGGCAACTAATGAAAAACTGTTTTTT.

CDR3: CASSPSIQTGTGANYGYTF. DNA of the CDR3: TGTGCCAGCTCACCAAGTATTCAAACCGGGACAGGGGCTAACTATGGCTACACCTTC. The gene calls are TRBV18 and TRBJ1-2; 10 bases align to TRBD1. CDR3 length: 19 residues. Per the germline V gene, CDR1 is KGHSH and CDR2 is LQKENI. With 2 bases clipped from V and 0 bases from J, the junction kept 12 bases outside the gene matches.

This clone was seen only a few times. The rearrangement joins TRBV15 to TRBJ1-4; D is possibly TRBD1 (6 bases). V shed 11 bases and J shed 4 bases, with 17 bases lying between them. The CDR3 has 14 amino acids. Germline V gene lookup returns CDR1 LNHNV and CDR2 YYDKDF (reference sequence). Here the CDR3 reads CASHRTDYNEKLFF. The CDR3, as DNA: TGTGCCTCCCATCGGACAGACTATAATGAAAAACTGTTTTTT. Filled out from reference TRBV15 and TRBJ1-4, the complete variable domain reads DAMVIQNPRYQVTQFGKPVTLSCSQTLNHNVMYWYQQKSSQAPKLLFHYYDKDFNNEADTPDNFQSRRPNTSFCFLDIRSPGLGDTAMYLCASHRTDYNEKLFFGSGTQLSVL.

The chain carries TRBV5-4 and TRBJ1-2; 12 bases fit TRBD1. Germline CDR1 and CDR2: SGHNT and YYREEE (reference sequence). There are 16 residues in the CDR3. The J segment lost 4 bases and the V segment lost 4 bases, leaving 8 bases of the junction unmatched. The CDR3 loop is CASSKGQGALFYGYTF. The CDR3 bases are TGTGCCAGCAGCAAGGGACAGGGGGCTCTTTTCTATGGCTACACCTTC.

In regard to this clone: One end of the junction does not line up with germline, which may come from a read error. The gene calls are TRBV13 and TRBJ2-6; a weak D match, TRBD1 (5 bases). The germline CDR1 and CDR2 sequences are PRHDT and FYEKMQ (reference sequence). The CDR3 covers 18 residues. For the CDR3, the DNA is TGTGCCAGCAGCTTGCCGAGGACGTATAACTCTGGGGCCAACGTCCTGGCTTTC. Its protein is CASSLPRTYNSGANVLAF.

The CDR3 DNA is TGTGCCAGCTCACCACAACAGGGAATCTACGAGCAGTACTTC. It is translated as CASSPQQGIYEQYF. This rearrangement joins TRBV18 to TRBJ2-7; D possibly corresponds to TRBD1 (6 bases). Germline V CDR1 and CDR2: KGHSH, LQKENI. The CDR3 totals 14 residues. V was clipped by 1 base and J by 3 bases, with 10 bases between them.

The V call is TRBV2, the J call TRBJ2-7; 8 bases fit TRBD2. J gave up 5 bases and V 6 bases, and 3 bases lay outside the gene matches. This CDR3 is built from 12 residues. The germline CDR1 and CDR2 sequences are SNHLY and FYNNEI. The CDR3 region has the DNA TGTGCCAGCAGGACTAGCGCCCACGAGCAGTACTTC. Its translation is CASRTSAHEQYF.

This CDR3 is CASSQDLAGGNTEAFF. The CDR3, as DNA: TGCGCCAGCAGCCAAGATCTTGCCGGGGGGAACACTGAAGCTTTCTTT. The rearrangement uses TRBV4-1 and TRBJ1-1; a weak D match, TRBD1 (5 bases). This CDR3 is 16 amino acids long. The V end was cut by 0 bases, the J end by 1 base, with 12 bases between. The germline V gene encodes CDR1 MGHRA and CDR2 YSYEKL.

The CDR3 loop reads CASSYSGGEVGYTF. In nucleotides, the CDR3 is TGTGCCAGCAGTTACTCGGGGGGGGAAGTTGGCTACACCTTC. This chain uses TRBV6-6 with TRBJ1-2, with a tentative D call TRBD1 (5 bases). V lost 0 bases to trimming and J lost 7 bases, with 12 bases between them. The V gene's germline CDR1 is MNHNY and CDR2 SVGAGI (reference sequence). The CDR3 contains 14 residues.

The chain has TRBV18 and TRBJ1-1; D uncertain. The germline V and J ends were trimmed by 2 bases and 10 bases, with 11 bases remaining between them. Germline CDR1 and CDR2: KGHSH and LQKENI. CDR3 length equals 12 residues. In DNA form, the CDR3 reads TGTGCCAGCTCACCAAAGGAGGGAGGAGCTTTCTTT. Translation: CASSPKEGGAFF. Looking up the rest from reference TRBV18 and TRBJ1-1 gives the full variable domain: NAGVMQNPRHLVRRRGQEARLRCSPMKGHSHVYWYRQLPEEGLKFMVYLQKENIIDESGMPKERFSAEFPKEGPSILRIQQVVRGDSAAYFCASSPKEGGAFFGQGTRLTVV.

This clone was recorded once. The CDR3 ends on some other residue instead of the conserved phenylalanine or tryptophan, so this is likely a read error. J is TRBJ1-2 and V is TRBV10-3; 8 nucleotides align to TRBD1. The V gene's germline CDR1 is ENHRY and CDR2 SYGVKD. The V segment lost 3 bases and the J segment 4 bases; nucleotides outside the gene matches: 10. The CDR3 contains 16 residues. The chain's CDR3 is CAISDGDRRPTYGYTL. The CDR3 DNA reads TGTGCCATCAGTGACGGGGACAGGCGTCCCACCTATGGCTACACCCTC.

The chain links TRBV14 to TRBJ2-5; 8 bases are a match to TRBD2. CDR3 size: 14 residues. The V gene end was trimmed by 4 bases and the J gene end by 7 bases; junction bases not matched to a gene: 8. CDR1 SGHDN and CDR2 FVKESK come from the germline V gene. As DNA, the CDR3 is TGTGCCAGCAGCCTAGCGGGGCTTAAGGGGACCCAGTACTTC. It codes for CASSLAGLKGTQYF.

The chain joins TRBV5-1 to TRBJ1-4; D possibly corresponds to TRBD1 (6 bases). The CDR3 extends over 16 amino acids. V gave up 3 bases and J gave up 5 bases, with 17 bases separating them. Germline-derived CDR1 and CDR2 are SGHRS and YFSETQ. The CDR3: CASSSARGGGNEKLFF. CDR3 coding DNA: TGCGCCAGCAGCTCAGCCAGGGGAGGGGGGAATGAAAAACTGTTTTTT.

The J gene is TRBJ1-2, the V gene TRBV13; D gene ambiguous. The V gene's germline CDR1 is PRHDT and CDR2 FYEKMQ (reference sequence). The CDR3 sequence is 12 residues long. The germline V and J ends were trimmed by 5 bases and 8 bases, with 12 bases remaining between them. CDR3 DNA sequence: TGTGCCAGCAGCATCATAGAAGTCGGCTACACCTTC. Translation gives CASSIIEVGYTF.

This sequence joins TRBV6-1 and TRBJ2-2, with D unresolved. Trimming cost V 1 base and J 5 bases, with 5 bases left between them. Germline loops: CDR1 MNHNS, CDR2 SASEGT. There are 13 residues in the CDR3. The DNA of the CDR3 is TGTGCCAGCAGTGAAGTGAGGACCGGGGAGCTGTTTTTT. The encoded protein is CASSEVRTGELFF.

This chain's CDR3 is CAISESGGLAGETQYF. The CDR3 region has the DNA TGTGCCATCAGTGAGTCGGGGGGACTAGCGGGGGAGACCCAGTACTTC. The chain joins TRBV10-3 to TRBJ2-5; 13 positions match TRBD2. Losses at the gene ends were 0 bases for V and 5 bases for J; bases not matched to a gene: 3. The CDR3 consists of 16 residues. Germline V gene lookup returns CDR1 ENHRY and CDR2 SYGVKD.

V is TRBV2 and J is TRBJ2-2, with D maybe TRBD2 (7 bases). CDR1 SNHLY and CDR2 FYNNEI come from the germline V gene. Trimming removed 4 bases at V and 5 bases at J, with 14 bases between. The length of the CDR3 is 15 residues. This CDR3 reads CASSAAGARTGELFF. CDR3 bases: TGTGCCAGCAGTGCGGCGGGGGCGCGTACCGGGGAGCTGTTTTTT.

The gene calls are TRBV30 and TRBJ2-7; the D is unclear. The germline gives CDR1 GTSNPN, CDR2 SVGIG (reference sequence). The V gene lost 3 bases and the J gene lost 6 bases, with 9 bases spanning the gap. The length of the CDR3 is 11 residues. The CDR3 DNA reads TGTGCCTGGAGCCCGATCGGCGAGCAGTACTTC. This codes for CAWSPIGEQYF. Based on the CDR3 plus reference TRBV30 and TRBJ2-7, the full variable domain is SQTIHQWPATLVQPVGSPLSLECTVEGTSNPNLYWYRQAAGRGLQLLFYSVGIGQISSEVPQNLSASRPQDRQFILSSKKLLLSDSGFYLCAWSPIGEQYFGPGTRLTVT.

The J gene is TRBJ1-1, the V gene TRBV10-3, with D perhaps matching TRBD1 (6 bases). This CDR3 region has 14 residues. Between the trimmed V and J ends, which lost 11 bases and 3 bases, there was a span of 19 bases. Germline values: CDR1 ENHRY, CDR2 SYGVKD. CDR3 residues: CAGSRARGDTEAFF. DNA of the CDR3: TGTGCCGGAAGTCGGGCCAGGGGAGACACTGAAGCTTTCTTT.

This sequence joins TRBV2 and TRBJ1-1; tentatively, D is TRBD1 (5 bases). Germline-derived CDR1 and CDR2 are SNHLY and FYNNEI. The CDR3 spans 13 residues. Trimming shortened V by 8 bases and J by 0 bases, and 10 bases separated the two germline ends. The CDR3 DNA sequence: TGTGCCAGCCGACGGGGGATGAACACTGAAGCTTTCTTT. This codes for CASRRGMNTEAFF.

In its sample, this clone was seen a few times. This chain links TRBV5-6 with TRBJ1-2, with 9 bases matching TRBD1. The CDR3 contains 15 residues. Looked up from germline, CDR1 is SGHDT and CDR2 is YYEEEE. The J segment lost 3 bases and the V segment lost 4 bases, leaving 7 bases of the junction unmatched. The CDR3 nucleotides are TGTGCCAGCAGCGCCGGACAGGGGATCTACTATGGCTACACCTTC. Translated: CASSAGQGIYYGYTF. Filled out from reference TRBV5-6 and TRBJ1-2, the complete variable domain reads DAGVTQSPTHLIKTRGQQVTLRCSPKSGHDTVSWYQQALGQGPQFIFQYYEEEERQRGNFPDRFSGHQFPNYSSELNVNALLLGDSALYLCASSAGQGIYYGYTFGSGTRLTVV.

The chain links TRBV6-1 to TRBJ2-1; TRBD2 matches 7 bases. The J segment lost 2 bases and the V segment lost 0 bases, leaving 7 bases of the junction unmatched. The CDR3 sequence is 17 residues long. The germline V gene encodes CDR1 MNHNS and CDR2 SASEGT. The CDR3 region is CASSEASSSGAYNEQFF. The DNA for the CDR3 is TGTGCCAGCAGTGAAGCATCGTCCAGCGGGGCCTACAATGAGCAGTTCTTC.

The chain is built from TRBV6-4 and TRBJ1-1, with D tentatively TRBD1 (6 bases). There are 11 residues in the CDR3. Looked up from germline, CDR1 is MRHNA and CDR2 is SNTAGT. Trimming removed 6 bases from V and 8 bases from J, with 10 bases in between. CDR3 in amino acids: CASRGGQEAFF. As DNA, the CDR3 is TGTGCCAGCAGGGGGGGGCAGGAAGCTTTCTTT.

The chain couples TRBV6-5 to TRBJ2-7, with D perhaps TRBD1 (5 bases). The CDR3 is 11 amino acids. V lost 8 bases and J 5 bases, leaving 10 bases between the germline ends. Germline V gives CDR1 MNHEY, CDR2 SVGAGI. CDR3 nucleotides: TGTGCCAGCTCAGGGTACCACGAGCAGTACTTC. Its translation: CASSGYHEQYF.

CDR3 protein: CASSVDRGRTQYF. The CDR3 nucleotides read TGTGCCAGCAGCGTTGATAGGGGCCGGACCCAGTACTTC. The V gene is TRBV9, the J gene TRBJ2-5; a weak D match, TRBD1 (5 bases). Germline CDR1 is SGDLS and CDR2 is YYNGEE. V was pared by 2 bases and J by 7 bases, with 12 bases between. The CDR3 has 13 residues.